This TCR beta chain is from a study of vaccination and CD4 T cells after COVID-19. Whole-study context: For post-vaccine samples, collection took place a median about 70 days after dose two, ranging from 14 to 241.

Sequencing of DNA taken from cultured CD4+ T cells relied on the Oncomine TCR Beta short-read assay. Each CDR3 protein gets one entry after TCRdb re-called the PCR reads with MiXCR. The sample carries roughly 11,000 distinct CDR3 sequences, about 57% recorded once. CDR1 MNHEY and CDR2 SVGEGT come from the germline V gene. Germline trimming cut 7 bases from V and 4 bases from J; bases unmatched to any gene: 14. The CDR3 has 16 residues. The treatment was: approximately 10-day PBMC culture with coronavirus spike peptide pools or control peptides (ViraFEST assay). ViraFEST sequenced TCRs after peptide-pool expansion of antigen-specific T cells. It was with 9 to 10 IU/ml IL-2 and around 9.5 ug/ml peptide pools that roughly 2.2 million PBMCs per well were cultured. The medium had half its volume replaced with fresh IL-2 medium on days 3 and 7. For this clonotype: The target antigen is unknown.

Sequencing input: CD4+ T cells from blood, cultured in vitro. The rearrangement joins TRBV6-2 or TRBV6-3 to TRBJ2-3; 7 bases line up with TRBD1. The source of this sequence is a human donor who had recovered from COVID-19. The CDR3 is CASTGSWDSGSDTQYF. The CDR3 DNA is TGTGCCAGCACCGGATCTTGGGACAGTGGATCAGATACGCAGTATTTT.